Shown below are 15 T cell receptor beta chains from a single sample sequenced in a study of early T cells in non-severe SARS-CoV-2 infection. MiXCR, run by TCRdb on the 5' RACE reads, gives a single entry per CDR3 protein. The sample has roughly 80,000 distinct CDR3 sequences; about a sixth are singletons. The specimen sequenced was whole blood. The receptors here all came from an adult who was a healthcare worker with PCR-confirmed SARS-CoV-2 infection or an uninfected control (not recorded which).

The rearrangement uses TRBV7-9 and TRBJ1-1; 9 nucleotides agree with TRBD1. With 5 bases clipped from V and 4 bases from J, the junction kept 8 bases outside the gene matches. The CDR3 contains 15 residues. Germline V CDR1 and CDR2: SEHNR, FQNEAQ (reference sequence). As DNA, the CDR3 is TGTGCCAGCAGCCGACGGACAGGGGCCCGCACTGAAGCTTTCTTT. The encoded protein is CASSRRTGARTEAFF.

This chain uses TRBV5-5 with TRBJ1-5; possibly TRBD1 for D (5 bases). The CDR3 spans 18 residues. V shed 4 bases and J shed 5 bases, with 25 bases lying between them. Germline lookup yields CDR1 SGHKS and CDR2 YYEKEE (reference sequence). CDR3 sequence: CASSTTGTRFRFHQPQHF. CDR3 nucleotide sequence: TGTGCCAGCAGCACTACCGGGACCCGGTTCCGGTTCCATCAGCCCCAGCATTTT.

This clonotype was seen more than once but under ten times. V and J are TRBV28 and TRBJ2-2; 8 nucleotides line up with TRBD2. Looked up from germline, CDR1 is MDHEN and CDR2 is SYDVKM. V trimming: 4 bases; J trimming: 12 bases; junction bases outside the gene matches: 10. CDR3 length: 14 amino acids. The CDR3 bases are TGTGCCAGCAGTTCCCCTAGCGGGCCCATCCAGCTGTTTTTT. Protein: CASSSPSGPIQLFF. Looking up the rest from reference TRBV28 and TRBJ2-2 gives the full variable domain: DVKVTQSSRYLVKRTGEKVFLECVQDMDHENMFWYRQDPGLGLRLIYFSYDVKMKEKGDIPEGYSVSREKKERFSLILESASTNQTSMYLCASSSPSGPIQLFFGEGSRLTVL.

The chain is built from TRBV18 and TRBJ2-2; TRBD2 matches at 15 bases. The CDR3 consists of 16 residues. The trim removed 8 bases at V and 7 bases at J, leaving 8 bases unmatched. The V gene's germline CDR1 is KGHSH and CDR2 LQKENI. CDR3 DNA sequence: TGTGCCAGCGCGGGACTAGCGGGAGGCCCCGACGGGGAGCTGTTTTTT. As protein: CASAGLAGGPDGELFF.

This clonotype has a handful of counts. The CDR3 here is CASSEQKDGHTEAFF. The CDR3 region has the DNA TGTGCCAGCAGTGAGCAGAAGGACGGTCACACTGAAGCTTTCTTT. The rearrangement links TRBV25-1 to TRBJ1-1; D is unclear. V was shortened by 3 bases and J by 3 bases, with 14 bases between the two germline ends. The CDR3 consists of 15 residues. Germline CDR1 is MGHDK and CDR2 is SYGVNS.

This clonotype came up a few times. V gene TRBV5-1 combines with J gene TRBJ2-5; possibly TRBD2 for D (6 bases). Germline CDR1 is SGHRS and CDR2 is YFSETQ. CDR3 length equals 16 residues. V was shortened by 0 bases and J by 4 bases, with 16 bases between the two germline ends. The CDR3 DNA reads as TGCGCCAGCAGCTTGGGGGACGGAGGGGCGCTAGAGACCCAGTACTTC. Its translation is CASSLGDGGALETQYF.

The V and J genes are TRBV11-2 and TRBJ1-2; TRBD1 matches 7 bases. CDR1 SGHAT and CDR2 FQNNGV come from the germline V gene. V shed 1 base, J shed 2 bases, and the junction held 4 bases outside the gene matches. There are 15 residues in the CDR3. The CDR3 sequence: CASSLVPTGNYGYTF. CDR3 nucleotide sequence: TGTGCCAGCAGCTTAGTCCCGACAGGGAACTATGGCTACACCTTC.

In its sample, this clonotype was seen many times. V is TRBV3-1 and J is TRBJ2-7; no reliable D call. CDR1 is LGHDT and CDR2 is YNNKEL in the germline V gene (reference sequence). The CDR3 length is 16 residues. Trimming cost V 1 base and J 3 bases, with 16 bases left between them. The CDR3 DNA reads as TGTGCCAGCAGCCAAGCCGGGTCATTAGATCTCTACGAGCAGTACTTC. Its protein is CASSQAGSLDLYEQYF.

The rearrangement joins TRBV2 to TRBJ2-3; D may be TRBD1 or TRBD2 (5 bases each). Trimming pared 2 bases from V and 2 bases from J, leaving 11 bases between. The CDR3 runs to 15 residues. From germline, CDR1 is SNHLY and CDR2 FYNNEI. Here the CDR3 DNA reads TGTGCCAGCAGTGAATCGGGGCGATCCACAGATACGCAGTATTTT. Encoded protein: CASSESGRSTDTQYF.

This clonotype was seen a few times. The rearrangement links TRBV7-6 to TRBJ2-1; weak D call: TRBD2 (5 bases). V was shortened by 6 bases and J by 12 bases, with 21 bases between the two germline ends. This CDR3 comprises 14 residues. Germline V gene sequence: CDR1 SGHVS, CDR2 FNYEAQ. The CDR3: CASSQEALQLTQFF. The CDR3 region has the DNA TGTGCCAGCAGTCAGGAGGCACTACAGTTGACGCAGTTCTTC.

The chain employs TRBV30 and TRBJ1-1; no definite D call. V lost 0 bases and J 0 bases, leaving 11 bases between the germline ends. The CDR3 is made up of 15 amino acids. Looked up from germline, CDR1 is GTSNPN and CDR2 is SVGIG (reference sequence). The CDR3 reads CAWSVKKPLNTEAFF. CDR3 DNA sequence: TGTGCCTGGAGTGTAAAAAAGCCGCTGAACACTGAAGCTTTCTTT.

The V and J genes are TRBV25-1 and TRBJ1-1; D call uncertain. The CDR3 runs to 18 residues. Germline-derived CDR1 and CDR2 are MGHDK and SYGVNS. The ends were cut back, 4 bases at V and 1 base at J, with 22 bases in the middle. CDR3 DNA: TGTGCCAGCAGTGGCGCCGGCGGCGTACTTACAGAGAACACTGAAGCTTTCTTT. This encodes CASSGAGGVLTENTEAFF.

This clonotype was detected a few times. The chain has TRBV30 and TRBJ1-1; 7 bases match TRBD1. The junction had 10 bases not matched to a gene; V was cut back by 8 bases and J by 4 bases. The CDR3 sequence is 13 residues long. CDR1 is GTSNPN and CDR2 is SVGIG in the germline V gene (reference sequence). The CDR3 coding sequence is TGTGCCGGGGGACTCAGGGGGGCCACTGAAGCTTTCTTT. Protein: CAGGLRGATEAFF.

This chain links TRBV7-6 with TRBJ2-2; weak D call: TRBD1 (6 bases). V was trimmed by 4 bases and J by 4 bases, leaving 19 bases between them. CDR1 is SGHVS and CDR2 is FNYEAQ in the germline V gene. This CDR3 has 17 amino acids. The CDR3 nucleotides read TGTGCCAGCAGCTCGATACCTAACGGACAGTCCACCGGGGAGCTGTTTTTT. Amino acid sequence: CASSSIPNGQSTGELFF.

The chain combines TRBV29-1 with TRBJ1-1; 7 bases match TRBD1. This CDR3 has 15 amino acids. The germline V gene has CDR1 SQVTM and CDR2 ANQGSEA. J gave up 1 base and V 6 bases, and 11 bases lay outside the gene matches. CDR3 DNA sequence: TGCAGCGTCTCACGTAACCGACAGGGGAACACTGAAGCTTTCTTT. Amino acids: CSVSRNRQGNTEAFF.